This record covers a single T cell receptor (beta chain). Its target is not known. CDR1 is SQVTM and CDR2 is ANQGSEA in the germline V gene. Trimming removed 5 bases from V and 0 bases from J, with 5 bases in between. This CDR3 has 13 amino acids. Every isolated RNA sample was fully reverse transcribed, so sequencing captured expressed TCRB transcripts. Libraries were prepared by immunoSEQ multiplex PCR; TCRdb keeps only in-frame clonotypes and omits some of them. The sample gives approximately 170,000 clones, around 63% of which show up once; under 0.1% is in the top ten. This sample is drawn from a study of beta chain features in type 1 diabetes. General observations from the study: Sampled from patients, naive, central memory and Treg TCRB repertoires appeared more similar than those sampled from healthy donors. Significant though moderate, a shortening of TCRB CDR3s appeared in all four CD4+ subsets of Type 1 diabetes patients.

The clonotype originates from a man between 25 and 39 years old with type 1 diabetes. The J gene is TRBJ2-6, the V gene TRBV29-1; perhaps TRBD1 as D (5 bases). The material sequenced was naive CD4+ T cells from blood. CDR3 protein: CSVQGSGANVLTF. In nucleotides, the CDR3 is TGCAGCGTTCAGGGCTCTGGGGCCAACGTCCTGACTTTC.